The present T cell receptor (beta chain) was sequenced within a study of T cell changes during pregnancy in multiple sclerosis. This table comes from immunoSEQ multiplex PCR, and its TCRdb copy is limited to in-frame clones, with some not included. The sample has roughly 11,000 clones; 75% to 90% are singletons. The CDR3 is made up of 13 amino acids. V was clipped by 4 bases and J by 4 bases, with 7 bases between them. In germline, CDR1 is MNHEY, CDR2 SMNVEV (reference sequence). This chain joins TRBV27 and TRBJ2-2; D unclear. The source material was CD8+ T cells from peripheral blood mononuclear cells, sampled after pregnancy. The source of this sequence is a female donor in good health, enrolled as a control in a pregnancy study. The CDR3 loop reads CASSSRATGELFF. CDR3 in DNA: TGTGCCAGCAGTTCTCGAGCCACCGGGGAGCTGTTTTTT.